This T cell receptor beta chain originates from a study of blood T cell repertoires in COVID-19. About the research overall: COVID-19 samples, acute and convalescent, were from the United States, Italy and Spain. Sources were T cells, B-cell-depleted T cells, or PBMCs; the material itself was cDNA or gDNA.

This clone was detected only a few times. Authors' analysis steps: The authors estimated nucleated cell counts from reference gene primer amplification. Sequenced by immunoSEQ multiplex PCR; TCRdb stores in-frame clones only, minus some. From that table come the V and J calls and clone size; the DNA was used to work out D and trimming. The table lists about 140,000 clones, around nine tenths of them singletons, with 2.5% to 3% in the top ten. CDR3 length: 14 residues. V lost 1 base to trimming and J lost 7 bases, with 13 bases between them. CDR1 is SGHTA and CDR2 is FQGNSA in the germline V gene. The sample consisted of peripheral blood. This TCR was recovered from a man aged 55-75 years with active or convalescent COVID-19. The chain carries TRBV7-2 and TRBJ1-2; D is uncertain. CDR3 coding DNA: TGTGCCAGCAGCTTAGTAGTCTATGGTGGTGGCTACACCTTC. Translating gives CASSLVVYGGGYTF.